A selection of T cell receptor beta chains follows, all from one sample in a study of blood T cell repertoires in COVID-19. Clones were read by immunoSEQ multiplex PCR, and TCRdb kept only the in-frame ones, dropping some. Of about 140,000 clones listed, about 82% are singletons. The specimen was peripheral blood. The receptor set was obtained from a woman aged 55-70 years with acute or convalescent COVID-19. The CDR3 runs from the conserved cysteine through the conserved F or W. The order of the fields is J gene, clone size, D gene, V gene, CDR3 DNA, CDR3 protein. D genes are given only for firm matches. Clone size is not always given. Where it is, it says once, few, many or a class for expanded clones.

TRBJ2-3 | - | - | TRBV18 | TGTGCCAGCTCACCATATACAGATACGCAGTATTTT | CASSPYTDTQYF
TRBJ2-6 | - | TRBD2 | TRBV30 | TGTGCCTGGAGTGTTTTCGGGGGGGCTGGGGCCAACGTCCTGACTTTC | CAWSVFGGAGANVLTF
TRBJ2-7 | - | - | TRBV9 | TGTGCCAGCAGCGTAGTACGGGGTAGCTCCTACGAGCAGTACTTC | CASSVVRGSSYEQYF
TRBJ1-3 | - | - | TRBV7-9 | TGTGCCATCAGAGAGCGGGACAAGACTGGAAACACCATATATTTT | CAIRERDKTGNTIYF
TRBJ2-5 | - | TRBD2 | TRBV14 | TGTGCCAGCAGACTAGCGGGTGGTGAGACCCAGTACTTC | CASRLAGGETQYF
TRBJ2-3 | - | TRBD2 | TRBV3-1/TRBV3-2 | TGTGCCAGCAGCCAAGATCTTTTTCCAGCGGGGGGGTCCACAGATACGCAGTATTTT | CASSQDLFPAGGSTDTQYF
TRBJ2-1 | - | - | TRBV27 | TGTGCCAGCAGTTCTTCTTCCGGGTCCTTCTACAATGAGCAGTTCTTC | CASSSSSGSFYNEQFF
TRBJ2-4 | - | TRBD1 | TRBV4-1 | TGCGCCAGCAGCCAAGGTACAGGGGCTTCCAAAAACATTCAGTACTTC | CASSQGTGASKNIQYF
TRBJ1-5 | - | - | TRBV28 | TGTGCCAGCAGTCTCGTGGGTTTGGGCAGGCAGCCCCAGCATTTT | CASSLVGLGRQPQHF
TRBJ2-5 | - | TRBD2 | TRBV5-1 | TGCGCCAGCAGCTTGGCCGGAGCGGGGGGGCCCCAAGAGACCCAGTACTTC | CASSLAGAGGPQETQYF
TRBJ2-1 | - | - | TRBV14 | TGTGCCAGCAGCCAAGTTGCGCGGGGGCTGGGTAAGCAGTTCTTC | CASSQVARGLGKQFF
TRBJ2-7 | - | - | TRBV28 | TGTGCCAGCAGATTGGCGGCTTCATACGAGCAGTACTTC | CASRLAASYEQYF
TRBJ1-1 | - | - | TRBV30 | TGTGCCTGGAGACGGACTGACTACACTGAAGCTTTCTTT | CAWRRTDYTEAFF
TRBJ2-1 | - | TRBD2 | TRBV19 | TGTGCCAGTAGTGGACTAGCGGGGGCAGATCGGTTCTTC | CASSGLAGADRFF
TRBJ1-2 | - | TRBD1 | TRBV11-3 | TGTGCCAGCAGCTCCCAAAACCGGGACAGGGGGCTTTATGGCTACACCTTC | CASSSQNRDRGLYGYTF
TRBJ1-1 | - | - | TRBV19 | TGTGCCAGTAGTATCACCGGACAGCTGAACACTGAAGCTTTCTTT | CASSITGQLNTEAFF
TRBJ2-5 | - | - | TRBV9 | TGTGCCAGCAGCGTAGGCCGGAGCCAAGAGACCCAGTACTTC | CASSVGRSQETQYF
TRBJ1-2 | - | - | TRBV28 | TGTGCCAGCAGTACACTATATGGCTACACCTTC | CASSTLYGYTF
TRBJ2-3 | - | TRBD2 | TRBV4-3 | TGCGCCAGCAGCCAAGATCTCCCGGGGGGGGCAGATACGCAGTATTTT | CASSQDLPGGADTQYF
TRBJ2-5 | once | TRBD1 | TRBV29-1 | TGCAGCGTTTACGACAGGGTATACCAAGAGACCCAGTACTTC | CSVYDRVYQETQYF
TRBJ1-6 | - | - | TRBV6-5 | TGTGCCAGCTGGCGAGGGCAGGGGTCACCCCTCCACTTT | CASWRGQGSPLHF
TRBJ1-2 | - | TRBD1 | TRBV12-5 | TGTGCTAGTGGTTTGGAGGCGACAGGGTCCTCTTACACCTTC | CASGLEATGSSYTF
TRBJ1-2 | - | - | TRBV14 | TGTGCCAGCAGCCCGAGAGCCCTGCACTATGGCTACACCTTC | CASSPRALHYGYTF
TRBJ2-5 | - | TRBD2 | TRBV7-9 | TGTGCCAGCAGCTTCCTAGCGGGGGACCTCTTACGGCAAGAGACCCAGTACTTC | CASSFLAGDLLRQETQYF
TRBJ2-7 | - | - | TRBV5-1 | TGCGCCAGCAGCGCAGCCTACGAGCAGTACTTC | CASSAAYEQYF
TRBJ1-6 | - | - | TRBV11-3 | TGTGCCAGCAGCTTAGGGACATTTTCCTATAATTCACCCCTCCACTTT | CASSLGTFSYNSPLHF
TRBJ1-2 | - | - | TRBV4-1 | TGCGCCAGCAGCCAAGAAACAGGGAGAACCTATGGCTACACCTTC | CASSQETGRTYGYTF
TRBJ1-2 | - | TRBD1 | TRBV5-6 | TGTGCCAGCAGCTTGGTGACAGGGGGCTACACCTTC | CASSLVTGGYTF
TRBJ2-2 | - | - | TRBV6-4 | TGTGCCAGCAGTGACTTGTATGCCGGGGAGCTGTTTTTT | CASSDLYAGELFF
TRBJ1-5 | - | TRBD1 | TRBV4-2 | TGTGCCAGCAGCCCTTGGACAGGATATAGCAATCAGCCCCAGCATTTT | CASSPWTGYSNQPQHF
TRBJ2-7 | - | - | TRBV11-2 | TGTGCCAGCAGCGTACCGGGACTCGACTCCTACGAGCAGTACTTC | CASSVPGLDSYEQYF
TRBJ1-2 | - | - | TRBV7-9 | TGTGCCAGCAGCTTAACCGGGGGGGCAGGTGGCTACACCTTC | CASSLTGGAGGYTF
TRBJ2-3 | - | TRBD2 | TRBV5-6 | TGTGCCAGCAGCGGAAGGACTAGCGGGGGGGCATATACGCAGTATTTT | CASSGRTSGGAYTQYF
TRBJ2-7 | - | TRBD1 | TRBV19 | TGTGCCAGTAGTATGTATCCCGGGACAGATTACGAGCAGTACTTC | CASSMYPGTDYEQYF
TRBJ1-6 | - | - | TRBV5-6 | TGTGCCAGCAGCTTGTGGTCGGGGGTAAATTCACCCCTCCACTTT | CASSLWSGVNSPLHF
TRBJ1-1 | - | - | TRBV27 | TGTGCCAGCAGTTTTAGGGGAGGCACTGAAGCTTTCTTT | CASSFRGGTEAFF
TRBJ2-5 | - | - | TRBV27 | TGTGCCAGCAGTCATCTCCGGGACGGGGGGACCCAGTACTTC | CASSHLRDGGTQYF
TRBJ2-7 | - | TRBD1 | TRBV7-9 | TGTGCCAGCAGCCCCGGGGACAGGGTTTACCCCTACGAGCAGTACTTC | CASSPGDRVYPYEQYF
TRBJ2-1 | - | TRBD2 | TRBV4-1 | TGCGCCAGCAGCCAAGGTCCCCTAGCGGGGGGCCTGACGGGATCCTACAATGAGCAGTTCTTC | CASSQGPLAGGLTGSYNEQFF
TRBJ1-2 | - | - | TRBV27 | TGTGCCAGCACCCCCAGCTCAGGGGATGGCTATGGCTACACCTTC | CASTPSSGDGYGYTF
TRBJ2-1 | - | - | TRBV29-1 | TGCAGCGTTGATGGGACACACTACAATGAGCAGTTCTTC | CSVDGTHYNEQFF
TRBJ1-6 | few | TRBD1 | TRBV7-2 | TGTGCCAGCAGCTTAGGGGACAGTCAATCACCCCTCCACTTT | CASSLGDSQSPLHF
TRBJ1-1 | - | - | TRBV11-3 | TGTGCCAGCAGCTTAGCGGGAGGAAGGACTGAAGCTTTCTTT | CASSLAGGRTEAFF
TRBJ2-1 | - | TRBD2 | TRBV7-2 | TGTGCCAGCAGGTTAGCGGGGGGTTCCTCCTACAATGAGCAGTTCTTC | CASRLAGGSSYNEQFF
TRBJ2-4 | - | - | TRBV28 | TGTGCCAGCAGTCCTAGTCCCGGTGAACCCAAAAACATTCAGTACTTC | CASSPSPGEPKNIQYF
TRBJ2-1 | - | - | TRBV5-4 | TGTGCCAGCAGACCAACAGGAGACAATGAGCAGTTCTTC | CASRPTGDNEQFF
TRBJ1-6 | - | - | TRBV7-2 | TGTGCCAGCAGCTTAACCCCCCCCAGGGAGGGGAATTCACCCCTCCACTTT | CASSLTPPREGNSPLHF
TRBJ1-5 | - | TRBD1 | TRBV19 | TGTGCCAGTAGTGGGACAGGGTTTCAGCCCCAGCATTTT | CASSGTGFQPQHF
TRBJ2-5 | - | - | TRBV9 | TGTGCCAGCAGCGTAGGAGGATCAGAGACCCAGTACTTC | CASSVGGSETQYF
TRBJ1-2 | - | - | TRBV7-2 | TGTGCCAGCACCTCGAGCCGGGTAGACTATGGCTACACCTTC | CASTSSRVDYGYTF